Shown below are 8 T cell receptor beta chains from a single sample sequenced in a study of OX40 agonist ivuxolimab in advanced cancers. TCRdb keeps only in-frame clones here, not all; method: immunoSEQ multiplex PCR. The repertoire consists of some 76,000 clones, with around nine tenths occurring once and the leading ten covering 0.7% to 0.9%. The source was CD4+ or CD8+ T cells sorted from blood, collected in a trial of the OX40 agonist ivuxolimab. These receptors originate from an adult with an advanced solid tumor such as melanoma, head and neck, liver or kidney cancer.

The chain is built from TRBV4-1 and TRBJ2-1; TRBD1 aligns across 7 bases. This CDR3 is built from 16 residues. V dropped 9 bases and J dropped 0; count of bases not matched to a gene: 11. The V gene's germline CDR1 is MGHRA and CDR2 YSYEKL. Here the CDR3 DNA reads TGCGCCAGTCGTAGACCGGGACAGAGCTCCTACAATGAGCAGTTCTTC. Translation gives CASRRPGQSSYNEQFF.

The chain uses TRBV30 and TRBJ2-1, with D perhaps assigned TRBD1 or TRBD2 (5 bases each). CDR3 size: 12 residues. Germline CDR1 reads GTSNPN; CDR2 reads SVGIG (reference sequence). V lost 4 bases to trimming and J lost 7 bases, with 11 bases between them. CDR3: CAWKGPGNEQFF. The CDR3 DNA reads TGTGCCTGGAAGGGACCCGGAAATGAGCAGTTCTTC.

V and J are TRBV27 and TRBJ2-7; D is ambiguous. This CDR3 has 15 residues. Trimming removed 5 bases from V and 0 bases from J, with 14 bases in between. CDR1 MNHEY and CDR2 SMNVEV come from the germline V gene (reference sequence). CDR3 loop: CASSPRPASSYEQYF. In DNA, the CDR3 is TGTGCCAGCAGTCCCCGGCCGGCCAGCTCCTACGAGCAGTACTTC.

The CDR3, as DNA: TGTGCCAGCAGTCTCCTGCGACAGGCCGGTACCGGGGAGCTGTTTTTT. This translates into CASSLLRQAGTGELFF. The chain links TRBV28 to TRBJ2-2; perhaps TRBD1 as D (6 bases). Germline loops: CDR1 MDHEN, CDR2 SYDVKM. V was clipped by 5 bases and J by 5 bases, with 18 bases between them. This CDR3 spans 16 amino acids.

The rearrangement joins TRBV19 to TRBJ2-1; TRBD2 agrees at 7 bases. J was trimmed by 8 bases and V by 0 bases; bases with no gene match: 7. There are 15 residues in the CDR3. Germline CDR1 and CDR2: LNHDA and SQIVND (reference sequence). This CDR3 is CASSIDSGLGDEQFF. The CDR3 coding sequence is TGTGCCAGTAGTATAGATAGCGGGCTTGGGGATGAGCAGTTCTTC.

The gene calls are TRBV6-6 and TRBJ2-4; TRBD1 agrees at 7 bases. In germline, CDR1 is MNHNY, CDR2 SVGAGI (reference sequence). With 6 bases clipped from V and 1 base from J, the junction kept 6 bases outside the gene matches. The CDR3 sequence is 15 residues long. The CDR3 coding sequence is TGTGCCAGCAGGGGACAGCCGACCGCCAAAAACATTCAGTACTTC. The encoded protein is CASRGQPTAKNIQYF.

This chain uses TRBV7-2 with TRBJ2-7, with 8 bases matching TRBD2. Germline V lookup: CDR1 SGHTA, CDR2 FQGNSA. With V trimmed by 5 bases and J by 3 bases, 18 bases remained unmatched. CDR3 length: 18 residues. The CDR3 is CASSAKGSTSVLFYEQYF. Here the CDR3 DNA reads TGTGCCAGCAGCGCAAAGGGGTCGACTAGCGTACTCTTCTACGAGCAGTACTTC. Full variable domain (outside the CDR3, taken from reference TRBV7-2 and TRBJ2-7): GAGVSQSPSNKVTEKGKDVELRCDPISGHTALYWYRQSLGQGLEFLIYFQGNSAPDKSGLPSDRFSAERTGGSVSTLTIQRTQQEDSAVYLCASSAKGSTSVLFYEQYFGPGTRLTVT.

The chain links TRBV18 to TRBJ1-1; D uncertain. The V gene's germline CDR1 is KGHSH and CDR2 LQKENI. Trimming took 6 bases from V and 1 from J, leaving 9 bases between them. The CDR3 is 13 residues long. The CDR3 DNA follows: TGTGCCAGCTCCGGGCAGACGAACACTGAAGCTTTCTTT. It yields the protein CASSGQTNTEAFF.